The clone carrying this TCR beta chain occurred a few times. Its cognate antigen is unknown. The V and J ends lost 6 bases and 6 bases respectively, with 14 bases between them. The CDR3 runs 14 residues. The data derive from a study of CD8 T cells in ankylosing spondylitis. Findings of the study overall: A subset of motif variants has previously been described in the synovial fluid and blood of reactive arthritis. Disease-associated clonotypes exhibited CD8+ identity and were relatively infrequent in peripheral blood.

Using quantitative 5'-RACE with molecular barcodes, the authors made TCR beta libraries. MiXCR, run by TCRdb on the 5' RACE reads, gives a single entry per CDR3 protein. The data contain about 270,000 distinct CDR3 sequences, roughly 32% of them singletons. The sequencing input was blood, either unsorted or a sorted T cell fraction (not recorded which). The chain couples TRBV12-3 or TRBV12-4 to TRBJ1-4; D is unclear. This clonotype was sampled from a male donor with ankylosing spondylitis or in good health (not recorded which). The CDR3 loop is CASSPGRKYEKLFF. In DNA form, the CDR3 reads TGTGCCAGCAGCCCCGGACGGAAGTATGAAAAACTGTTTTTT.